Listed below are T cell receptor beta chains from one sample, sequenced in a study of regulatory T cells in long-lasting Graves disease. TCRdb passed the multiplex PCR reads through MiXCR, listing each CDR3 protein once. The table includes roughly 300,000 distinct CDR3 sequences, about 19% detected once. Sequencing was performed on peripheral blood mononuclear cells (PBMCs), taken when the disease was refractory, from a patient treated with antithyroid drugs. The receptors stem from a female donor with Graves disease. CDR3s include the opening cysteine and the closing phenylalanine or tryptophan. A D gene is named only where the DNA matches it firmly. Some rows have no size entry. The others give once, few or many, or a class for an expanded clone.

clone size,V gene,D gene,J gene,CDR3 protein,CDR3 DNA
-,TRBV3-1,-,TRBJ2-1,CASSPLTVTDEQFF,TGTGCCAGCAGCCCACTGACAGTTACGGATGAGCAGTTCTTC
-,TRBV24-1,TRBD1,TRBJ1-1,CATSDSTGRITEAFF,TGTGCCACCAGTGACTCGACAGGGAGAATCACTGAAGCTTTCTTT
few,TRBV3-1,-,TRBJ2-7,CVVGHHLYEQYF,TGTGTAGTTGGACACCACCTCTACGAGCAGTACTTC
many,TRBV3-1,-,TRBJ2-5,CASRQQEGTQYF,TGTGCCAGCAGGCAGCAGGAGGGGACCCAGTACTTC
few,TRBV29-1,-,TRBJ2-5,CSVEGSGTQYF,TGCAGCGTTGAAGGGAGCGGGACCCAGTACTTC
few,TRBV14,TRBD2,TRBJ2-2,CASSQVSAGSTGELFF,TGTGCCAGCAGCCAAGTCTCAGCGGGGTCTACCGGGGAGCTGTTTTTT
-,TRBV9,-,TRBJ2-2,CASSPHLHDTGELVF,TGTGCCAGCAGCCCCCATCTACACGACACCGGGGAGCTGGTTTTT
-,TRBV20-1,-,TRBJ1-2,CSARDVLQGTPGDYGYTF,TGCAGTGCTAGAGACGTTCTTCAAGGGACCCCCGGTGACTATGGCTACACCTTC
-,TRBV12-3/TRBV12-4,TRBD1,TRBJ2-3,CASRIGTGFGFATQYF,TGTGCCAGCAGGATCGGGACAGGGTTTGGATTCGCTACGCAGTATTTT
many,TRBV27,TRBD2,TRBJ2-7,CASSRWASGKSYEQYF,TGTGCCAGCAGCCGCTGGGCTAGCGGGAAATCCTACGAGCAGTACTTC
many,TRBV28,TRBD2,TRBJ2-4,CASSRGLAVPKETKNIQYF,TGTGCCAGCAGTAGGGGACTAGCGGTTCCAAAGGAGACCAAAAACATTCAGTACTTC
many,TRBV7-9,-,TRBJ1-4,CASSFGEKLFF,TGTGCCAGCAGCTTCGGTGAAAAACTGTTTTTT
-,TRBV24-1,-,TRBJ2-7,CATSTFWRATDWEQYF,TGTGCCACCTCTACTTTCTGGCGGGCCACCGACTGGGAGCAGTACTTC
many,TRBV12-3/TRBV12-4,TRBD1,TRBJ1-1,CASSFRGPTEAFF,TGTGCCAGCAGTTTCAGGGGGCCCACTGAAGCTTTCTTT